This entry lists 23 T cell receptor beta chains sequenced from one sample in a study of cytomegalovirus exposure and HLA in healthy donors. PCR used 60 Vbeta primers and 13 Jbeta primers. TCRdb's table, derived via immunoSEQ multiplex PCR, lists solely in-frame clones and lacks some. The table records around 140,000 clones, more than 70% of them present only once. Sequenced sample: PBMCs. These receptor sequences come from a man between 50 and 59 years old in good health and CMV-seropositive.

The chain uses TRBV2 and TRBJ2-3; D unresolved. Germline V lookup: CDR1 SNHLY, CDR2 FYNNEI. The CDR3 is 12 residues long. Between the trimmed V and J ends, which lost 4 bases and 5 bases, there was a span of 7 bases. The CDR3 DNA reads TGTGCCAGCAGTGTCACTCGAGATACGCAGTATTTT. Translating it yields CASSVTRDTQYF.

This clone was seen only once. The chain carries TRBV28 and TRBJ1-5; 11 bases fit TRBD1. Germline V CDR1 and CDR2: MDHEN, SYDVKM. Trimming cost V 6 bases and J 4 bases; bases outside gene matches: 5. This CDR3 contains 15 residues. In DNA form, the CDR3 reads TGTGCCAGCAGCCGGGGGACAGGGGGGAATCAGCCCCAGCATTTT. This encodes CASSRGTGGNQPQHF.

The sample holds one count of this clone. The genes are TRBV7-9 and TRBJ2-5, with a tentative D call TRBD1 (5 bases). Deletions cut 2 bases from V and 0 bases from J, with 7 bases between. The CDR3 is 14 residues long. Germline-derived CDR1 and CDR2 are SEHNR and FQNEAQ (reference sequence). The CDR3 nucleotides read TGTGCCAGCAGCTTATCAGGGTACCAAGAGACCCAGTACTTC. This translates into CASSLSGYQETQYF.

This clone was found a few times. The chain uses TRBV5-4 and TRBJ2-5, with 7 bases lining up with TRBD2. This CDR3 comprises 13 residues. Germline lookup yields CDR1 SGHNT and CDR2 YYREEE (reference sequence). J lost 2 bases, V lost 6 bases, and 4 bases had no gene match. CDR3 DNA: TGTGCCAGCAAGATGGGAGGGCAAGAGACCCAGTACTTC. It specifies CASKMGGQETQYF.

In its sample, this clone was seen once. The CDR3 nucleotides read TGTGCCAGCATCCTTGGAGGGGAGGGCGGCACTGAAGCTTTCTTT. Translating it yields CASILGGEGGTEAFF. The chain carries TRBV28 and TRBJ1-1; D may be TRBD1 (5 bases). This CDR3 comprises 15 residues. Germline loops: CDR1 MDHEN, CDR2 SYDVKM. V lost 7 bases and J lost 4, with 19 bases in between.

This chain's CDR3 is CASSEAPTGQNTEAFF. DNA for the CDR3: TGTGCCAGCAGTGAAGCGCCGACAGGCCAGAACACTGAAGCTTTCTTT. This sequence joins TRBV2 and TRBJ1-1; a weak D match, TRBD1 (6 bases). The V and J ends lost 0 bases and 1 base respectively, with 12 bases between them. The CDR3 length is 16 residues. Germline V gives CDR1 SNHLY, CDR2 FYNNEI.

This clone was seen only a few times. Mismatch with germline at one junction end may stem from a read error. The V call is TRBV7-7, the J call TRBJ2-2, with D possibly TRBD2 on 6 matching bases. There are 14 residues in the CDR3. Germline values: CDR1 SSHAT, CDR2 FNYEAQ (reference sequence). CDR3: CASSWDLNTGELFF. The CDR3 DNA reads as TGTGCTAGCAGCTGGGACTTAAACACCGGGGAGCTGTTTTTT.

This clone was counted between two and nine times. The chain links TRBV29-1 to TRBJ2-7; maybe TRBD1 (6 bases). The V end was cut by 4 bases, the J end by 3 bases, with 19 bases between. This CDR3 region has 15 residues. Germline V CDR1 and CDR2: SQVTM, ANQGSEA. The CDR3, as DNA: TGCAGCGTTGTTACCCGGTGGGGGCGCAACTACGAGCAGTACTTC. Protein sequence: CSVVTRWGRNYEQYF.

This chain links TRBV11-3 with TRBJ2-5; the D gene is possibly TRBD1 (6 bases). V was pared by 1 base and J by 2 bases, with 14 bases between. The CDR3 covers 16 residues. Germline V lookup: CDR1 SGHNT, CDR2 YENEEA. The CDR3 nucleotides read TGTGCCAGCAGCTTAGGGGCGACAGGCGGTCAAGAGACCCAGTACTTC. As protein: CASSLGATGGQETQYF.

Details on this clone: The junction departs from the called germline gene at one end, perhaps through a read error. V and J are TRBV14 and TRBJ2-3; tentatively, D is TRBD2 (6 bases). The CDR3 runs to 16 residues. Per the germline V gene, CDR1 is SGHDN and CDR2 is FVKESK. The CDR3 reads CASSRSGGTFTDRQYF. The CDR3 DNA is TGTGCCAGCAGCCGTTCTGGAGGGACTTTCACAGATAGGCAGTATTTT.

The V call is TRBV6-1, the J call TRBJ1-5, with a possible D match to TRBD1 (5 bases). The CDR3 length is 13 residues. V was pared by 0 bases and J by 9 bases, with 9 bases between. Germline values: CDR1 MNHNS, CDR2 SASEGT. The CDR3 loop is CASSEAGRGPQHF. In DNA form, the CDR3 reads TGTGCCAGCAGTGAAGCGGGGAGGGGGCCCCAGCATTTT.

This clone was recorded a few times. The chain is built from TRBV10-3 and TRBJ1-2; TRBD1 matches at 10 bases. Germline loops: CDR1 ENHRY, CDR2 SYGVKD. V lost 0 bases and J lost 4; bases outside the gene matches: 8. The CDR3 totals 17 residues. For the CDR3, the DNA is TGTGCCATCAGTGAGTCAGACAGGGGGCGCGATGGCTATGGCTACACCTTC. It encodes CAISESDRGRDGYGYTF.

DNA of the CDR3: TGTGCCAGCAGACGCGGACAGGGGAACACTGAAGCTTTCTTT. Its translation is CASRRGQGNTEAFF. V gene TRBV7-2 combines with J gene TRBJ1-1; the match to TRBD1 covers 8 bases. Trimming removed 6 bases from V and 1 base from J; junction bases left unmatched: 4. The CDR3 sequence is 14 residues long. CDR1 is SGHTA, CDR2 FQGNSA, per germline.

This clone was seen only a few times. For the CDR3, the DNA is TGTGCCAGCTCGGCTAGGCAGGGGAGCACAGATACGCAGTATTTT. Protein product: CASSARQGSTDTQYF. The rearrangement uses TRBV18 and TRBJ2-3; tentative D call: TRBD1 (6 bases). Trimming pared 6 bases from V and 0 bases from J, leaving 13 bases between. Germline assignment: CDR1 KGHSH and CDR2 LQKENI. The CDR3 extends over 15 amino acids.

The genes are TRBV7-6 and TRBJ2-1, with D tentatively TRBD2 (6 bases). Germline CDR1 reads SGHVS; CDR2 reads FNYEAQ. The CDR3 sequence is 16 residues long. Deletions cut 2 bases from V and 0 bases from J, with 11 bases between. The DNA of the CDR3 is TGTGCCAGCAGCTTACGCGGGAAGGGCTCCTACAATGAGCAGTTCTTC. Translated, it gives CASSLRGKGSYNEQFF.

This clone appeared a single time. Written as DNA, the CDR3 is TGTGCCAGCAGTTTACCGGGACTAGCGGGGACCCGCTACGAGCAGTACTTC. This translates into CASSLPGLAGTRYEQYF. This sequence joins TRBV28 and TRBJ2-7; 13 bases line up with TRBD2. CDR1 is MDHEN, CDR2 SYDVKM, per germline. The trim removed 2 bases at V and 3 bases at J, leaving 7 bases unmatched. This CDR3 comprises 17 residues.

The V gene is TRBV9, the J gene TRBJ2-7; no firm D call. The V end lost 2 bases, the J end lost 1 base, and 10 bases lay between the germline ends. This CDR3 spans 14 amino acids. The germline CDR1 and CDR2 sequences are SGDLS and YYNGEE. CDR3 residues: CASSVQAHSYEQYF. As DNA, the CDR3 is TGTGCCAGCAGCGTTCAGGCTCATTCCTACGAGCAGTACTTC.

The J gene is TRBJ1-2, the V gene TRBV27, with D tentatively TRBD1 (6 bases). In germline, CDR1 is MNHEY, CDR2 SMNVEV (reference sequence). With 3 bases removed from V and 0 bases from J, the gap between germline ends came to 11 bases. There are 15 residues in the CDR3. The CDR3 nucleotides are TGTGCCAGCAGTTTTACAGGGCCTTCTAACTATGGCTACACCTTC. This codes for CASSFTGPSNYGYTF.

V is TRBV11-2 and J is TRBJ1-1, with a tentative D call TRBD1 (6 bases). V lost 4 bases and J 1 base, leaving 10 bases between the germline ends. Germline-derived CDR1 and CDR2 are SGHAT and FQNNGV. The CDR3 contains 14 residues. The CDR3 DNA reads as TGTGCCAGCAGCTACCTACAGGGGAACACTGAAGCTTTCTTT. Translating it yields CASSYLQGNTEAFF. Using reference TRBV11-2 and TRBJ1-1 for the parts outside the CDR3, the full variable domain is EAGVAQSPRYKIIEKRQSVAFWCNPISGHATLYWYQQILGQGPKLLIQFQNNGVVDDSQLPKDRFSAERLKGVDSTLKIQPAKLEDSAVYLCASSYLQGNTEAFFGQGTRLTVV.

This clone was counted between two and nine times. The rearrangement uses TRBV2 and TRBJ1-6, with a possible D match to TRBD1 (5 bases). The CDR3 contains 13 residues. Trimming removed 7 bases from V and 8 bases from J, with 12 bases in between. The germline V gene encodes CDR1 SNHLY and CDR2 FYNNEI. CDR3 in amino acids: CASTQRGDSPLHF. CDR3 bases: TGTGCCAGCACCCAGCGGGGGGATTCACCCCTCCACTTT. Based on the CDR3 plus reference TRBV2 and TRBJ1-6, the full variable domain is EPEVTQTPSHQVTQMGQEVILRCVPISNHLYFYWYRQILGQKVEFLVSFYNNEISEKSEIFDDQFSVERPDGSNFTLKIRSTKLEDSAMYFCASTQRGDSPLHFGNGTRLTVT.

This clone was counted only a few times. The J gene is TRBJ1-1, the V gene TRBV10-3; 7 bases fit TRBD1. CDR1 and CDR2 from the germline V gene are ENHRY and SYGVKD. The CDR3 extends over 13 amino acids. After removal of 6 bases from V and 1 base from J, the junction contained 2 bases not matched to a gene. CDR3 protein: CAISTGENTEAFF. The DNA of the CDR3 is TGTGCCATCAGCACAGGGGAGAACACTGAAGCTTTCTTT.

The rearrangement joins TRBV19 to TRBJ1-4; D perhaps matches TRBD1 (5 bases). The length of the CDR3 is 13 residues. CDR1 and CDR2 (germline): LNHDA, SQIVND (reference sequence). With 4 bases removed from V and 3 bases from J, the gap between germline ends came to 6 bases. CDR3 sequence reads: CASSKGSNEKLFF. The CDR3 DNA is TGTGCCAGTAGTAAGGGGTCTAATGAAAAACTGTTTTTT. Full variable domain (missing parts from reference TRBV19 and TRBJ1-4): DGGITQSPKYLFRKEGQNVTLSCEQNLNHDAMYWYRQDPGQGLRLIYYSQIVNDFQKGDIAEGYSVSREKKESFPLTVTSAQKNPTAFYLCASSKGSNEKLFFGSGTQLSVL.

The chain joins TRBV4-1 to TRBJ1-1, with 12 positions matching TRBD1. Germline lookup yields CDR1 MGHRA and CDR2 YSYEKL. The CDR3 is 14 residues long. J gave up 6 bases and V 3 bases, and 2 bases lay outside the gene matches. CDR3: CASSQGQGAAEAFF. For the CDR3, the DNA is TGCGCCAGCAGCCAGGGACAGGGGGCCGCTGAAGCTTTCTTT.